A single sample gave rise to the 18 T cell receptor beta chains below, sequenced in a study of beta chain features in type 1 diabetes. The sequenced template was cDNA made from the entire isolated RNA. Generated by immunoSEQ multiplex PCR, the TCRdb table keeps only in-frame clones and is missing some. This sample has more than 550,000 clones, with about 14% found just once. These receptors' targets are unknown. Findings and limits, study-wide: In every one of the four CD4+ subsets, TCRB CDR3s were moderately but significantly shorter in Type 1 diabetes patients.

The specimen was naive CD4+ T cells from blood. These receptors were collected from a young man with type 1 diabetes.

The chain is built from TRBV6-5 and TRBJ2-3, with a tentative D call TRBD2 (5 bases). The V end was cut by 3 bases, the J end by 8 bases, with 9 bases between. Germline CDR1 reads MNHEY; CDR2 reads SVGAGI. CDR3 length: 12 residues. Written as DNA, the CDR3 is TGTGCCAGCAGTTATCGCGAGGGTACGCAGTATTTT. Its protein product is CASSYREGTQYF.

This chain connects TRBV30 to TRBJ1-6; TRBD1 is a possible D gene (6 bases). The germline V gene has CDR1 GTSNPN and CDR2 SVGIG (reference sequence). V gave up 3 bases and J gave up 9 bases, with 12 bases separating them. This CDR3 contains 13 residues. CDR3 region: CAWRTVGASPLHF. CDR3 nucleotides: TGTGCCTGGAGGACTGTGGGGGCTTCACCCCTCCACTTT.

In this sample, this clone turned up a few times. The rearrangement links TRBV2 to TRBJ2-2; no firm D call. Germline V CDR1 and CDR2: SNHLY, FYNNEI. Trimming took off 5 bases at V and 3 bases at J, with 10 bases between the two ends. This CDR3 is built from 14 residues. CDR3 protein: CASSFPRHTGELFF. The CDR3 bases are TGTGCCAGCAGTTTTCCCCGTCACACCGGGGAGCTGTTTTTT.

The CDR3 DNA sequence: TGTGCCATCAGTCCACGGCAAAATGGCTACACCTTC. It translates to CAISPRQNGYTF. The genes are TRBV10-3 and TRBJ1-2; D is undetermined. CDR3 length equals 12 residues. Germline assignment: CDR1 ENHRY and CDR2 SYGVKD. Trimming took off 5 bases at V and 6 bases at J, with 10 bases between the two ends.

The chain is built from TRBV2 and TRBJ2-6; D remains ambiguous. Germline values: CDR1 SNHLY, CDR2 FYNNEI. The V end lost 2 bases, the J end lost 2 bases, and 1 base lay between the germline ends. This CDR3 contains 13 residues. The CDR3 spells CASSEPGANVLTF. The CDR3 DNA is TGTGCCAGCAGTGAACCTGGGGCCAACGTCCTGACTTTC.

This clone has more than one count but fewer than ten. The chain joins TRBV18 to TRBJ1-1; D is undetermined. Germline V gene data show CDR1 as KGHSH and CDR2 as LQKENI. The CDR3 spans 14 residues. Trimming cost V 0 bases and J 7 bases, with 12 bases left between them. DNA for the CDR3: TGTGCCAGCTCACCACCTGGGAGGTTAGTTGAAGCTTTCTTT. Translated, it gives CASSPPGRLVEAFF.

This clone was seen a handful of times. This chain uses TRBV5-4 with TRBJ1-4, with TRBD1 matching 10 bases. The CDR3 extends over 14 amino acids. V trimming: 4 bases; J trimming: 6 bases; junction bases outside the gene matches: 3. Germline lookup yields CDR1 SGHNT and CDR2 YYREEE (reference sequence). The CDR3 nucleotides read TGTGCCAGCAGCGCGGGACAGGGGTATGAAAAACTGTTTTTT. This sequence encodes CASSAGQGYEKLFF.

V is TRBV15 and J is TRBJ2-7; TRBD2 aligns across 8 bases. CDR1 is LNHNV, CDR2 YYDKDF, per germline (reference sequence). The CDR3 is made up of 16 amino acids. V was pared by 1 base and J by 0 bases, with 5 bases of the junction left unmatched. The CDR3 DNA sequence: TGTGCCACCAGCAGAGGCAGCGGGAGAACCTCCTACGAGCAGTACTTC. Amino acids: CATSRGSGRTSYEQYF.

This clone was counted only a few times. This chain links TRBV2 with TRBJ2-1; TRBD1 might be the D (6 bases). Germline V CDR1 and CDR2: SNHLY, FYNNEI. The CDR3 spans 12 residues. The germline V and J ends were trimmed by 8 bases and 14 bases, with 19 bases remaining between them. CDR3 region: CASSRVTGYKFF. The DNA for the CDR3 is TGTGCCAGCTCGAGGGTTACAGGGTATAAGTTCTTC.

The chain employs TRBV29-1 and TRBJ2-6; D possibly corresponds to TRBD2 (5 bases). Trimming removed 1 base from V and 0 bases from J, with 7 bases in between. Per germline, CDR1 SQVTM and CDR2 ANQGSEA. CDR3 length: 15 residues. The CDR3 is CSVEGGDSGANVLTF. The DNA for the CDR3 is TGCAGCGTTGAAGGGGGAGACTCTGGGGCCAACGTCCTGACTTTC.

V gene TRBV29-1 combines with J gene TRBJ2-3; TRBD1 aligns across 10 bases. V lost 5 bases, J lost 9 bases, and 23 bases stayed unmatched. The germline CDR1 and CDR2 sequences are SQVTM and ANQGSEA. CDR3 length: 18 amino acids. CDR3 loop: CSVRTGTGDTSPPRTQYF. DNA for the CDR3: TGCAGCGTTAGGACCGGGACAGGGGACACATCACCCCCCAGGACGCAGTATTTT.

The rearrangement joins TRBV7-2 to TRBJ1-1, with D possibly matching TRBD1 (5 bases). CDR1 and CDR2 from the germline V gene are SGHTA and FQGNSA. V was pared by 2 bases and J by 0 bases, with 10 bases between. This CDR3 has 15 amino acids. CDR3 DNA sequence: TGTGCCAGCAGCTTAAAAGGGGTGTTGAACACTGAAGCTTTCTTT. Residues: CASSLKGVLNTEAFF.

CDR3 DNA sequence: TGTGCCAGCAGTTTCGGCCACAATGAGCAGTTCTTC. It is translated as CASSFGHNEQFF. The rearrangement joins TRBV28 to TRBJ2-1; D remains ambiguous. This CDR3 is built from 12 residues. Trimming pared 3 bases from V and 5 bases from J, leaving 5 bases between. Per germline, CDR1 MDHEN and CDR2 SYDVKM.

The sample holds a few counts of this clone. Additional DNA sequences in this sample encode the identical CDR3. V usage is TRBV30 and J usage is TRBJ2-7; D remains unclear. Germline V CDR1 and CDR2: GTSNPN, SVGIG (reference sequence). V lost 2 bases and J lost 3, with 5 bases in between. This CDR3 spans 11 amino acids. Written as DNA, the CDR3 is TGTGCCTGGAGTTTGGGCTACGAGCAGTACTTC. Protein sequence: CAWSLGYEQYF.

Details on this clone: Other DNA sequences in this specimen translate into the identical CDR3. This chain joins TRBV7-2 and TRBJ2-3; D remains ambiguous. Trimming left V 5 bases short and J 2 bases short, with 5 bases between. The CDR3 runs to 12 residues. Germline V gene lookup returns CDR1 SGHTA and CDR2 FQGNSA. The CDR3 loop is CASSRFTDTQYF. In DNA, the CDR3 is TGTGCCAGCAGCCGCTTCACAGATACGCAGTATTTT. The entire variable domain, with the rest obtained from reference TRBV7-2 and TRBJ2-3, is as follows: GAGVSQSPSNKVTEKGKDVELRCDPISGHTALYWYRQSLGQGLEFLIYFQGNSAPDKSGLPSDRFSAERTGGSVSTLTIQRTQQEDSAVYLCASSRFTDTQYFGPGTRLTVL.

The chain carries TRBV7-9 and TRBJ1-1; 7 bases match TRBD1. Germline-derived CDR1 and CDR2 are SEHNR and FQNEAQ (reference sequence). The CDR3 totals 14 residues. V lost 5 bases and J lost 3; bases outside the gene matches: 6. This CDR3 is CASSNRGGDTEAFF. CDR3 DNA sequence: TGTGCCAGCAGCAACAGGGGTGGCGACACTGAAGCTTTCTTT.

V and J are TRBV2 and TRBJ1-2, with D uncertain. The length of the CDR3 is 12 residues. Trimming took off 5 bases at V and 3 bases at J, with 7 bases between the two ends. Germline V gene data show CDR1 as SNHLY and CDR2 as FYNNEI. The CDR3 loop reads CASSNPDYGYTF. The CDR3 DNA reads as TGTGCCAGCAGTAACCCAGACTATGGCTACACCTTC.

CDR3 in DNA: TGCGCCAGCAGCTTGGATACAGGGGGCTGGTACGAGCAGTACTTC. It specifies CASSLDTGGWYEQYF. J is TRBJ2-7 and V is TRBV5-1; 9 positions agree with TRBD1. Trimming cost V 0 bases and J 4 bases; bases outside gene matches: 5. Germline values: CDR1 SGHRS, CDR2 YFSETQ. The CDR3 contains 15 residues.